This TCR beta chain emerged from a study of OX40 agonist ivuxolimab in advanced cancers. Generated by immunoSEQ multiplex PCR, the TCRdb table keeps only in-frame clones and is missing some. The sample lists about 80,000 clones; approximately 83% were seen once. Findings of the study overall: Among T cells, CD8+ cells averaged more expanded clones than CD4+ cells.

Trimming shortened V by 7 bases and J by 2 bases, and 12 bases separated the two germline ends. The CDR3 is 14 residues long. Germline V gives CDR1 SNHLY, CDR2 FYNNEI. A word on this clone: Its antigen is currently unknown.

The chain joins TRBV2 to TRBJ1-5; D is unclear. This specimen was CD4+ or CD8+ T cells sorted from blood, taken in a trial of the OX40 agonist ivuxolimab. The TCR comes from an adult with an advanced solid tumor such as melanoma, head and neck, liver or kidney cancer. CDR3 coding DNA: TGTGCCAGCACCCGGGAAAGGGGCAATCAGCCCCAGCATTTT. Its protein is CASTRERGNQPQHF.